A selection of T cell receptor beta chains follows, all from one sample in a study of T cell responses to AZD1222 COVID-19 vaccine. Sequencing used immunoSEQ multiplex PCR; TCRdb keeps in-frame clones, though not all of them. The repertoire holds about 55,000 clones, with about 90% as singletons. Sequenced material: peripheral blood, taken on day 0 of AZD1222 vaccination. The receptors here all came from an adult in good health. CDR3s include the opening cysteine and the closing phenylalanine or tryptophan. A D gene is named only where the DNA matches it firmly. Not all rows give a size; the values are once, few, many and, for expanded clones, a class.

TRBV5-1	-	TRBD2	TRBJ2-5	CASSSTIAGQETQYF	TGCGCCAGCAGCTCGACCATAGCGGGCCAAGAGACCCAGTACTTC
TRBV6-2/TRBV6-3	-	-	TRBJ2-3	CASSPHRRGGTDTQYF	TGTGCCAGCAGCCCCCACCGGAGGGGGGGCACAGATACGCAGTATTTT
TRBV6-5	-	TRBD1	TRBJ2-2	CASRDRTNTGELFF	TGTGCCAGCAGGGACAGGACGAACACCGGGGAGCTGTTTTTT
TRBV9	-	-	TRBJ1-1	CASSVDLMNTEAFF	TGTGCCAGCAGCGTAGACCTCATGAACACTGAAGCTTTCTTT
TRBV7-2	once	TRBD2	TRBJ2-5	CASSPGLVGETQYF	TGTGCCAGCAGCCCAGGACTAGTCGGAGAGACCCAGTACTTC
TRBV2	-	TRBD1	TRBJ2-7	CASRKSGTGLHEQYF	TGTGCCAGCCGTAAATCCGGGACAGGGCTCCACGAGCAGTACTTC
TRBV10-1	-	-	TRBJ1-4	CVLTEKLFF	TGCGTTCTTACCGAAAAACTGTTTTTT
TRBV5-1	-	-	TRBJ2-1	CASSWGGVRDEQFF	TGCGCCAGCAGCTGGGGCGGGGTTAGGGATGAGCAGTTCTTC
TRBV7-9	-	-	TRBJ1-2	CASSSSTSSYTF	TGTGCCAGCAGCTCATCTACATCTAGCTACACCTTC
TRBV4-3	-	TRBD1	TRBJ2-3	CASSHSGGQLGTDTQYF	TGCGCCAGCAGCCACTCTGGGGGACAGTTGGGCACAGATACGCAGTATTTT
TRBV9	-	TRBD1	TRBJ2-7	CASSVEGQGAKLNF	TGTGCCAGCAGCGTAGAGGGACAGGGGGCCAAATTGAACTTC
TRBV7-2	-	-	TRBJ2-2	CASSLRTANTGELFF	TGTGCCAGCAGCTTACGGACAGCGAACACCGGGGAGCTGTTTTTT
TRBV5-4	-	TRBD1	TRBJ1-2	CASSLPAQGGYGYTF	TGTGCCAGCAGCTTGCCTGCACAGGGGGGCTATGGCTACACCTTC
TRBV19	-	-	TRBJ1-1	CASSIPSYGNTEAFF	TGTGCCAGTAGTATCCCCTCATACGGTAACACTGAAGCTTTCTTT
TRBV7-9	-	-	TRBJ1-1	CASSPRVGGGTEAFF	TGTGCCAGCAGCCCGAGGGTGGGGGGTGGCACTGAAGCTTTCTTT
TRBV7-2	-	-	TRBJ2-1	CASSPNGASVREQFF	TGTGCCAGCAGTCCCAACGGGGCTAGCGTCAGAGAGCAGTTCTTC
TRBV5-8	-	-	TRBJ2-7	CASSLGNSYEQYF	TGTGCCAGCAGCTTGGGGAACTCCTACGAGCAGTACTTC
TRBV7-2	-	-	TRBJ2-3	CASSLISLGPDTQYF	TGTGCCAGCAGCTTAATCAGCCTTGGCCCAGATACGCAGTATTTT
TRBV7-9	few	TRBD2	TRBJ2-1	CASRNTSGGPGYEQFF	TGTGCCAGCAGAAATACCAGCGGGGGGCCGGGCTATGAGCAGTTCTTC
TRBV7-7	-	TRBD2	TRBJ2-5	CASSLAADYSGGTQYF	TGTGCCAGCAGCTTAGCCGCGGACTATTCGGGGGGGACCCAGTACTTC
TRBV10-3	-	-	TRBJ2-7	CAISDRMAAESYEQYF	TGTGCCATCAGTGATCGGATGGCCGCGGAATCCTACGAGCAGTACTTC
TRBV19	once	TRBD2	TRBJ2-5	CASSIDWRGFGEETQYF	TGTGCCAGTAGTATAGATTGGCGGGGGTTCGGTGAAGAGACCCAGTACTTC
TRBV19	-	TRBD2	TRBJ2-1	CASSLSSGVYNEQFF	TGTGCCAGTAGTCTTTCTAGCGGGGTCTACAATGAGCAGTTCTTC
TRBV19	few	-	TRBJ2-4	CASSLQFLAKNIQYF	TGTGCCAGTAGTTTGCAATTTTTAGCCAAAAACATTCAGTACTTC
TRBV18	once	-	TRBJ2-7	CASSPPSVPLDEQYF	TGTGCCAGCTCACCACCGAGCGTCCCGCTGGACGAGCAGTACTTC
TRBV27	-	-	TRBJ2-4	CASSSSGGRVGGAKNIQYF	TGTGCCAGCAGTTCAAGTGGTGGTAGGGTGGGTGGAGCCAAAAACATTCAGTACTTC
TRBV28	-	-	TRBJ1-2	CASQGFLSGYGYTF	TGTGCCTCACAGGGCTTCCTCTCGGGCTATGGCTACACCTTC
TRBV19	-	TRBD1	TRBJ2-7	CASSVGTGSYEQYF	TGTGCCAGTAGTGTTGGGACAGGCTCCTACGAGCAGTACTTC
TRBV6-5	-	TRBD2	TRBJ2-7	CASRRTGTSGEQYF	TGTGCCAGCAGGAGAACTGGGACTAGCGGCGAGCAGTACTTC
TRBV3-1/TRBV3-2	-	-	TRBJ2-7	CASSQDRFEQYF	TGTGCCAGCAGCCAAGACCGGTTCGAGCAGTACTTC
TRBV6-5	-	TRBD2	TRBJ2-7	CASGGELYEQYF	TGTGCCAGCGGGGGGGAGCTCTACGAGCAGTACTTC
TRBV29-1	-	-	TRBJ1-2	CSVLQVNYGYTF	TGCAGCGTATTACAGGTTAACTATGGCTACACCTTC
TRBV7-9	-	-	TRBJ2-7	CASSPEEDSYEQYF	TGTGCCAGCAGCCCCGAGGAGGACTCCTACGAGCAGTACTTC
TRBV7-9	-	-	TRBJ2-1	CASISRGTVYNEQFF	TGTGCCAGCATCAGCCGCGGGACAGTCTACAATGAGCAGTTCTTC
TRBV3-1/TRBV3-2	-	-	TRBJ1-2	CASSQLTENYGYTF	TGTGCCAGCAGCCAATTGACGGAGAACTATGGCTACACCTTC
TRBV12-3/TRBV12-4	-	-	TRBJ1-1	CASRSGPEAFF	TGTGCCAGCAGAAGTGGGCCTGAAGCTTTCTTT
TRBV6-5	-	-	TRBJ1-2	CASSYSGRENYGYTF	TGTGCCAGCAGTTACTCGGGCAGGGAGAACTATGGCTACACCTTC
TRBV28	-	-	TRBJ1-6	CASSLWTGQSPLHF	TGTGCCAGCAGTTTATGGACAGGCCAGTCCCCCCTCCACTTT
TRBV7-2	-	-	TRBJ1-5	CASSPNVLQPQHF	TGTGCCAGCAGCCCCAATGTATTACAACCCCAGCATTTT
TRBV7-2	-	-	TRBJ1-2	CASSFDSENYGYTF	TGTGCCAGCAGCTTTGACTCAGAGAACTATGGCTACACCTTC
TRBV29-1	once	-	TRBJ2-7	CSVRGISYEQYF	TGCAGCGTTAGGGGTATTTCCTACGAGCAGTACTTC
TRBV5-5	-	TRBD1	TRBJ2-7	CASSRVLTSGTGYEQYF	TGTGCCAGCAGCCGCGTGCTCACTTCCGGGACAGGCTACGAGCAGTACTTC
TRBV15	-	-	TRBJ1-4	CATSTTTGNWNEKLFF	TGTGCCACCAGCACCACCACAGGGAACTGGAATGAAAAACTGTTTTTT
TRBV5-1	-	-	TRBJ2-7	CASSLIVDPEAPGEQYF	TGCGCCAGCAGCTTGATAGTGGACCCGGAGGCTCCGGGAGAGCAGTACTTC
TRBV28	-	-	TRBJ1-1	CASSWSGTEAFF	TGTGCCAGCAGTTGGTCGGGCACTGAAGCTTTCTTT
TRBV5-1	-	TRBD1	TRBJ2-7	CASSPRQGASYEQYF	TGCGCCAGCAGCCCGCGGCAGGGGGCATCCTACGAGCAGTACTTC
TRBV4-3	few	TRBD2	TRBJ2-6	CASGKRTSGVSGANVLTF	TGCGCCAGCGGAAAGCGGACTAGCGGGGTCTCTGGGGCCAACGTCCTGACTTTC
TRBV6-5	-	-	TRBJ2-2	CASSTGQGYTGELFF	TGTGCCAGCAGTACAGGGCAGGGGTACACCGGGGAGCTGTTTTTT